The T cell receptor (beta chain) under discussion was sequenced for a study of CD8+CD57+ T cells in acquired aplastic anemia. Findings and limits, study-wide: Overlap between patients and controls comprised twenty-nine CD8+ CDR3 sequences.

Sequenced patients had shown CD8+CD57+ cell expansion by flow cytometry. Every patient presented with severe acquired aplastic anemia. Both TCR beta VDJ combination and CDR3 sequence profiling were carried out. Genomic DNA was the template for this profiling. TCRdb re-analysed the reads in MiXCR, keeping a single row per CDR3 protein. Of 150,000 or so distinct CDR3 sequences detected, roughly 48% appear once; the ten largest clones hold about 2.6%. On this clonotype: Its target is unknown.

This CDR3 spans 15 amino acids. Germline-derived CDR1 and CDR2 are LNHNV and YYDKDF (reference sequence). V lost 5 bases, J lost 1 base, and 11 bases lay in between. The sequence derives from a human donor with aplastic anemia. The chain carries TRBV15 and TRBJ2-2; D unclear. The sample comprised sorted CD4+, CD8+, or CD8+CD57+ T cells (not recorded which) from PBMCs. The CDR3 is CATSSVIENTGELFF. In nucleotides, the CDR3 is TGTGCCACCAGCTCAGTGATCGAGAACACCGGGGAGCTGTTTTTT.